These T cell receptor beta chains were read from a single sample in a study of T cells in Graves' hyperthyroidism and ophthalmopathy. One entry per CDR3 protein results from TCRdb running MiXCR on the multiplex PCR reads. The table has approximately 600,000 distinct CDR3 sequences, around 15% seen once; the top ten hold 3% to 4.5%. The material sequenced was blood. These receptors all stem from a woman younger than 45 with Graves' hyperthyroidism. CDR3s include the opening cysteine and the closing phenylalanine or tryptophan. A D gene is named only where the DNA matches it firmly. Expanded clones get a size class; other rows say once, few or many, or leave the size out.

abundance: -; d_gene: -; v_gene: TRBV7-3; j_gene: TRBJ2-1; CDR3nt: TGTGCCAGAAGCCCTACTAGAGGCGCCTACAATGAGCAGTTCTTC; CDR3aa: CARSPTRGAYNEQFF
abundance: many; d_gene: -; v_gene: TRBV7-3; j_gene: TRBJ2-7; CDR3nt: TGTGCCAGCAGCCCAAAGACCGGGACATCGGACGAGTCCTACGAGCAGTACTTC; CDR3aa: CASSPKTGTSDESYEQYF
abundance: many; d_gene: -; v_gene: TRBV30; j_gene: TRBJ2-1; CDR3nt: TGTGCCTGGAGTCCCACTACTAGTATTGTACGATATGAGCAGTTCTTC; CDR3aa: CAWSPTTSIVRYEQFF
abundance: -; d_gene: TRBD2; v_gene: TRBV5-6; j_gene: TRBJ2-7; CDR3nt: TGTGCCAGCAGCTTTTTCCGGGCGGGAGGAACCTACGAGCAGTACTTC; CDR3aa: CASSFFRAGGTYEQYF
abundance: -; d_gene: -; v_gene: TRBV5-1; j_gene: TRBJ2-7; CDR3nt: TGCGCCAGCAGCTTGGGCTGGGGTTCCTACGAGCAGTACTTC; CDR3aa: CASSLGWGSYEQYF
abundance: many; d_gene: -; v_gene: TRBV20-1; j_gene: TRBJ2-1; CDR3nt: TGCAGTGCTAGCGGGAGTTATTACAATGAGCAGTTCTTC; CDR3aa: CSASGSYYNEQFF
abundance: few; d_gene: -; v_gene: TRBV6-1; j_gene: TRBJ2-7; CDR3nt: TGTGCCAGCAGCCTACCGAGCAGCTACGAGCAGTACTTC; CDR3aa: CASSLPSSYEQYF
abundance: -; d_gene: -; v_gene: TRBV9; j_gene: TRBJ1-2; CDR3nt: TGTGCCAGCAGCGAGGGGGACGGAGCTAACTATGGCTACACCTTC; CDR3aa: CASSEGDGANYGYTF
abundance: -; d_gene: TRBD1; v_gene: TRBV19; j_gene: TRBJ2-7; CDR3nt: TGTGCCAGTGGGACAGGGATAAACTACGAGCAGTACTTC; CDR3aa: CASGTGINYEQYF
abundance: -; d_gene: -; v_gene: TRBV20-1; j_gene: TRBJ2-7; CDR3nt: TGCAGTGCTCATGGTCCTATAACCTACGAGCAGTACTTC; CDR3aa: CSAHGPITYEQYF
abundance: many; d_gene: -; v_gene: TRBV27; j_gene: TRBJ1-1; CDR3nt: TGTGCCAGCAGTCCCCGATGGGGGACAACGAACACTGAAGCTTTCTTT; CDR3aa: CASSPRWGTTNTEAFF
abundance: -; d_gene: TRBD2; v_gene: TRBV9; j_gene: TRBJ2-1; CDR3nt: TGTGCCAGCAGCGTAGGCGGGAGGGGTTTAGGTGAGCAGTTCTTC; CDR3aa: CASSVGGRGLGEQFF
abundance: -; d_gene: TRBD2; v_gene: TRBV29-1; j_gene: TRBJ2-1; CDR3nt: TGCAGCGTGACTAGCGGGAGGGCCCTCGACAATGAGCAGTTCTTC; CDR3aa: CSVTSGRALDNEQFF
abundance: many; d_gene: -; v_gene: TRBV5-8; j_gene: TRBJ1-5; CDR3nt: TGTGCCAGCATACATCAGCCCCAGCATTTT; CDR3aa: CASIHQPQHF
abundance: many; d_gene: TRBD2; v_gene: TRBV13; j_gene: TRBJ2-1; CDR3nt: TGTGCCAGCAGCATATCAAGGACTAGCGGGGCTCGTTACAATGAGCAGTTCTTC; CDR3aa: CASSISRTSGARYNEQFF
abundance: -; d_gene: TRBD1; v_gene: TRBV19; j_gene: TRBJ1-1; CDR3nt: TGTGCCAGTAGACCGGGACAGGGGGTTTCGGCTTTCTTT; CDR3aa: CASRPGQGVSAFF
abundance: many; d_gene: -; v_gene: TRBV7-3; j_gene: TRBJ2-7; CDR3nt: TGTGCCAGCAGCGTCGGGGGCGGAACCTACGAGCAGTACTTC; CDR3aa: CASSVGGGTYEQYF
abundance: many; d_gene: TRBD1; v_gene: TRBV28; j_gene: TRBJ2-3; CDR3nt: TGTGCCAGCTCCTCAGGGGGCCGCACAGATACGCAGTATTTT; CDR3aa: CASSSGGRTDTQYF
abundance: few; d_gene: -; v_gene: TRBV7-9; j_gene: TRBJ2-3; CDR3nt: TGTGCCAGCGAGGGCACAGATACGCAGTATTTT; CDR3aa: CASEGTDTQYF
abundance: few; d_gene: -; v_gene: TRBV20-1; j_gene: TRBJ2-2; CDR3nt: TGCAGTGCTACGCCGGGGGCCGGGGAGCTGTTTTTT; CDR3aa: CSATPGAGELFF
abundance: -; d_gene: TRBD2; v_gene: TRBV9; j_gene: TRBJ2-1; CDR3nt: TGTGCCAGCAGCTCGACGGCGCCGGGTAGCGGGGGGTACAATGAGCAGTTCTTC; CDR3aa: CASSSTAPGSGGYNEQFF
abundance: few; d_gene: -; v_gene: TRBV7-8; j_gene: TRBJ2-3; CDR3nt: TGTGCCAGCAGCTTAAATGAGGGCGCGAACGGAGATACGCAGTATTTT; CDR3aa: CASSLNEGANGDTQYF
abundance: -; d_gene: TRBD2; v_gene: TRBV7-2; j_gene: TRBJ2-5; CDR3nt: TGTGCCAGCAGCTACCAAGCGGGAAGTGAGACCCAGTACTTC; CDR3aa: CASSYQAGSETQYF
abundance: many; d_gene: -; v_gene: TRBV30; j_gene: TRBJ2-1; CDR3nt: TGTGCCTGGAGTGTATTCCGGGCCTCCTACAATGAGCAGTTCTTC; CDR3aa: CAWSVFRASYNEQFF
abundance: -; d_gene: -; v_gene: TRBV5-1; j_gene: TRBJ2-3; CDR3nt: TGCGCCAGCAGCACGTCCGGGGGTTCAGGTGGTACAGATACGCAGTATTTT; CDR3aa: CASSTSGGSGGTDTQYF
abundance: many; d_gene: -; v_gene: TRBV28; j_gene: TRBJ2-7; CDR3nt: TGTGCCAGCACAGGGGCCCCCTACGAGCAGTACTTC; CDR3aa: CASTGAPYEQYF
abundance: -; d_gene: -; v_gene: TRBV18; j_gene: TRBJ2-2; CDR3nt: TGTGCCAGCTCACCACTGGAGGGATCCTCCACCGGGGAGCTGTTTTTT; CDR3aa: CASSPLEGSSTGELFF
abundance: -; d_gene: -; v_gene: TRBV5-8; j_gene: TRBJ1-4; CDR3nt: TGTGCCAGCAGCTTGGACATCGGGGAAAAACTGTTTTTT; CDR3aa: CASSLDIGEKLFF
abundance: few; d_gene: -; v_gene: TRBV7-9; j_gene: TRBJ1-4; CDR3nt: TGTGCCAGCAGCTTAGATGGCGGGAATGAAAAACTGTTTTTT; CDR3aa: CASSLDGGNEKLFF
abundance: many; d_gene: TRBD1; v_gene: TRBV2; j_gene: TRBJ2-4; CDR3nt: TGTGCCAGCAGTGGAAACAGGGGGCAGGGAAACATTCAGTACTTC; CDR3aa: CASSGNRGQGNIQYF
abundance: many; d_gene: -; v_gene: TRBV20-1; j_gene: TRBJ2-2; CDR3nt: TGCAGTGCTAGAGGGTACAGGGACACCGGGGAGCTGTTTTTT; CDR3aa: CSARGYRDTGELFF
abundance: many; d_gene: -; v_gene: TRBV28; j_gene: TRBJ1-1; CDR3nt: TGTGCCAGCGGGCAGGGTGAAGAAGCTTTCTTT; CDR3aa: CASGQGEEAFF
abundance: -; d_gene: -; v_gene: TRBV28; j_gene: TRBJ1-1; CDR3nt: TGTGCCAGCAGGGTAGTGGAGAACACTGAAGCTCTCTTT; CDR3aa: CASRVVENTEALF
abundance: few; d_gene: -; v_gene: TRBV7-9; j_gene: TRBJ2-3; CDR3nt: TGTGCCAGCAGCTACCCTAGCACAGATACGCAGTATTTT; CDR3aa: CASSYPSTDTQYF
abundance: few; d_gene: -; v_gene: TRBV27; j_gene: TRBJ1-5; CDR3nt: TGTGCCAGCAGGAGTCCTCCCTCCGGGACAAAACAGCCCCAGCATTTT; CDR3aa: CASRSPPSGTKQPQHF
abundance: few; d_gene: TRBD2; v_gene: TRBV7-8; j_gene: TRBJ2-1; CDR3nt: TGTGCCAGCAGCTGGACTAGCGGGAGGCGCGGGGCCTACAATGAGCAGTTCTTC; CDR3aa: CASSWTSGRRGAYNEQFF
abundance: -; d_gene: TRBD2; v_gene: TRBV18; j_gene: TRBJ2-3; CDR3nt: TGTGCCAGCTCACCACGAGCCCTAGCGGGAGCAGATACGCAGTATTTT; CDR3aa: CASSPRALAGADTQYF
abundance: few; d_gene: TRBD1; v_gene: TRBV20-1; j_gene: TRBJ2-4; CDR3nt: TGCAGTGCTAGAGGAGACAGGGCCTATCCCAAAAACATTCAGTACTTC; CDR3aa: CSARGDRAYPKNIQYF
abundance: few; d_gene: -; v_gene: TRBV5-5; j_gene: TRBJ1-3; CDR3nt: TGTGCCAGCAGCACGGACCCCCGAACTGGAAACACCATATATTTT; CDR3aa: CASSTDPRTGNTIYF
abundance: many; d_gene: TRBD1; v_gene: TRBV28; j_gene: TRBJ1-2; CDR3nt: TGTGCCAGCAAAACGGGACAGGGAAACTATGGCTACACCTTC; CDR3aa: CASKTGQGNYGYTF
abundance: -; d_gene: TRBD1; v_gene: TRBV10-3; j_gene: TRBJ2-7; CDR3nt: TGTGCTTCAGCGAGGGGACAGGGAGACGAGCAGTACTTC; CDR3aa: CASARGQGDEQYF